This T cell receptor beta chain is drawn from a study of T cells expressing NK-cell markers. Overall study context: The authors sequenced eight donors, of whom seven were HCMV-seropositive and one was seronegative.

The CDR3 totals 15 residues. Germline-derived CDR1 and CDR2 are DFQATT and SNEGSKA (reference sequence). Study findings and constraints: There were a handful of donors in whom these clonotypes also led the CD3+CD56-NKG2C+ fraction. About 1.0-7.5% of CD8+ T cells in about 6 donors belonged to dominant NKG2C+ clonotypes.

cDNA encoding TCR beta was synthesized via 5'RACE template switching incorporating UMIs. TCRdb reprocessed the 5' RACE reads; each CDR3 protein has one entry and no DNA is given. Recorded for this sample: about 430,000 distinct CDR3 sequences. As for this clonotype: Its antigen is not identified.

The chain recombines TRBV20-1 with TRBJ2-3; TCRdb names TRBD1, which stays unverified in the absence of DNA. Sequenced sample: blood T cells: a sorted CD56 or NKG2C T cell subset, CD4+ or CD8+ T cells, or bulk PBMC T cells (not recorded which). This sequence originates from a woman aged 50 to 65 in good health. The CDR3 sequence: CSAPDEGGSPDTQYF.